What follows are 23 T cell receptor beta chains derived from one specimen sequenced in a study of PD-L1 blockade in urothelial cancer. Sequencing was performed with immunoSEQ multiplex PCR; in TCRdb, only in-frame clones are kept and a portion is missing. The sample holds tens of thousands of clones, 75% to 95% seen once. The input for sequencing was PBMCs, taken around atezolizumab (anti-PD-L1) treatment. The origin of the receptors is a man between 70 and 80 years old with urothelial cancer.

This sequence joins TRBV28 and TRBJ2-5; 9 bases align to TRBD2. Germline V gene data show CDR1 as MDHEN and CDR2 as SYDVKM. This CDR3 contains 14 residues. CDR3 sequence reads: CATQLSGSGETQYF. As DNA, the CDR3 is TGTGCTACCCAGCTTAGCGGGAGCGGGGAGACCCAGTACTTC.

The gene calls are TRBV7-3 and TRBJ2-6, with TRBD1 matching 9 bases. V trimming: 5 bases; J trimming: 15 bases; junction bases outside the gene matches: 17. CDR3 length: 16 residues. The germline CDR1 and CDR2 sequences are SGHTA and FQGTGA. CDR3 residues: CASSPSPPGTGMGLTF. DNA of the CDR3: TGTGCCAGCAGCCCCTCACCCCCCGGGACAGGGATGGGCCTGACTTTC.

This chain connects TRBV30 to TRBJ1-5; D is undetermined. There are 15 residues in the CDR3. Trimming pared 0 bases from V and 2 bases from J, leaving 11 bases between. Germline assignment: CDR1 GTSNPN and CDR2 SVGIG (reference sequence). The CDR3 protein is CAWSVGRGGNQPQHF. For the CDR3, the DNA is TGTGCCTGGAGTGTGGGTCGCGGCGGCAATCAGCCCCAGCATTTT.

This clone was recorded once. The chain has TRBV11-2 and TRBJ2-1; no reliable D call. Germline CDR1 and CDR2: SGHAT and FQNNGV. V was pared by 0 bases and J by 0 bases, with 9 bases between. This CDR3 spans 16 amino acids. The CDR3 region has the DNA TGTGCCAGCAGCTTAGAACTGAGGTACTCCTACAATGAGCAGTTCTTC. Protein: CASSLELRYSYNEQFF.

The CDR3 protein is CASSPLGTSGTNEQFF. CDR3 nucleotide sequence: TGTGCCAGCAGTCCACTCGGGACTAGCGGGACAAATGAGCAGTTCTTC. The genes are TRBV28 and TRBJ2-1; TRBD2 matches at 13 bases. Per germline, CDR1 MDHEN and CDR2 SYDVKM. The CDR3 sequence is 16 residues long. Trimming cost V 5 bases and J 7 bases; bases outside gene matches: 8.

The V call is TRBV5-1, the J call TRBJ1-1, with 9 nucleotides matching TRBD1. CDR3 size: 15 residues. Germline V lookup: CDR1 SGHRS, CDR2 YFSETQ. The junction had 10 bases not matched to a gene; V was cut back by 4 bases and J by 6 bases. The CDR3 nucleotides read TGCGCCAGCAGCCTGTGGACAGGGGCCCGATCTGAAGCTTTCTTT. Its protein product is CASSLWTGARSEAFF.

The genes are TRBV5-4 and TRBJ1-6; D is unresolved. Germline V gene lookup returns CDR1 SGHNT and CDR2 YYREEE (reference sequence). The CDR3 has 15 residues. Trimming cost V 3 bases and J 8 bases, with 15 bases left between them. The CDR3 DNA sequence: TGTGCCAGCAGCTCGGGAGCCTCAACGGATTCACCCCTCCACTTT. Protein: CASSSGASTDSPLHF.

The rearrangement links TRBV21-1 to TRBJ2-6; TRBD1 is the table's D call, not checked against the DNA. TRBV21-1 has pseudogene status. This CDR3 comprises 13 residues. Here the CDR3 DNA reads TGTGCCAGCAGAAGGGGTGGGGCCAACGTCCTGACTTTC. The encoded protein is CASRRGGANVLTF.

This sequence joins TRBV5-6 and TRBJ2-1, with D possibly TRBD2 on 6 matching bases. V dropped 4 bases and J dropped 4 bases, with 18 bases sitting between them. Looked up from germline, CDR1 is SGHDT and CDR2 is YYEEEE. The CDR3 has 16 amino acids. CDR3 DNA sequence: TGTGCCAGCAGCCAGTCGGGGGTGAGATTTTACAATGAGCAGTTCTTC. Protein product: CASSQSGVRFYNEQFF.

The chain combines TRBV7-9 with TRBJ2-7, with D maybe TRBD1 (6 bases). The CDR3 is made up of 14 amino acids. The V gene lost 4 bases and the J gene lost 1 base, with 11 bases spanning the gap. Per the germline V gene, CDR1 is SEHNR and CDR2 is FQNEAQ (reference sequence). The CDR3 bases are TGTGCCAGCAGCTCGTACAGGGTATCCTACGAGCAGTACTTC. It is translated as CASSSYRVSYEQYF.

This chain links TRBV19 with TRBJ1-2; 9 bases are a match to TRBD1. The CDR3 sequence is 16 residues long. Germline V gene lookup returns CDR1 LNHDA and CDR2 SQIVND (reference sequence). Losses at the gene ends were 4 bases for V and 1 base for J; bases not matched to a gene: 7. In DNA, the CDR3 is TGTGCCAGTAGTACCCGGACAGGGGCACTTAACTATGGCTACACCTTC. Its translation is CASSTRTGALNYGYTF. Full variable domain (rest looked up from reference TRBV19 and TRBJ1-2): DGGITQSPKYLFRKEGQNVTLSCEQNLNHDAMYWYRQDPGQGLRLIYYSQIVNDFQKGDIAEGYSVSREKKESFPLTVTSAQKNPTAFYLCASSTRTGALNYGYTFGSGTRLTVV.

By share, this clone ranks as medium-sized (0.01 to 0.1%). J is TRBJ1-5 and V is TRBV6-1, with no clear D. Germline CDR1 is MNHNS and CDR2 is SASEGT. The CDR3 loop spans 14 amino acids. Trimming took off 8 bases at V and 6 bases at J, with 17 bases between the two ends. CDR3 nucleotides: TGTGCCAGCGCGCGAGCGTCAGACCCTCAGCCCCAGCATTTT. Protein: CASARASDPQPQHF.

The V and J genes are TRBV5-1 and TRBJ2-5; D may be TRBD1 (6 bases). Germline CDR1 SGHRS, CDR2 YFSETQ. The CDR3 has 14 residues. The V gene lost 4 bases and the J gene lost 3 bases, with 13 bases spanning the gap. CDR3 residues: CASSPGRTEETQYF. CDR3 sequence (DNA): TGCGCCAGCAGCCCGGGACGGACAGAAGAGACCCAGTACTTC.

The chain recombines TRBV5-3 with TRBJ2-7; D is unresolved. TRBV5-3 is an ORF, and what it does is uncertain. There are 13 residues in the CDR3. The ends were cut back, 1 base at V and 1 base at J, with 6 bases in the middle. The CDR3 DNA reads as TGTGCCAGAAGCTTGTTACAATCCTACGAGCAGTACTTC. It yields the protein CARSLLQSYEQYF.

This clone has only one observation. The CDR3 coding sequence is TGTGCCAGCTGGGAACGACAGGTCCTCACAGATACGCAGTATTTT. It codes for CASWERQVLTDTQYF. The rearrangement links TRBV9 to TRBJ2-3, with a tentative D call TRBD1 (6 bases). Per germline, CDR1 SGDLS and CDR2 YYNGEE. The germline V and J ends were trimmed by 7 bases and 2 bases, with 17 bases remaining between them. This CDR3 has 15 residues. The full variable domain, completed using reference TRBV9 and TRBJ2-3, is DSGVTQTPKHLITATGQRVTLRCSPRSGDLSVYWYQQSLDQGLQFLIQYYNGEERAKGNILERFSAQQFPDLHSELNLSSLELGDSALYFCASWERQVLTDTQYFGPGTRLTVL.

This chain connects TRBV5-1 to TRBJ2-1; TRBD2 matches 8 bases. V lost 4 bases, J lost 7 bases, and 7 bases stayed unmatched. Per the germline V gene, CDR1 is SGHRS and CDR2 is YFSETQ. This CDR3 comprises 14 residues. DNA of the CDR3: TGCGCCAGCAGCAGGGGACTAGAGACGAATGAGCAGTTCTTC. Translating gives CASSRGLETNEQFF.

The chain couples TRBV4-2 to TRBJ1-2, with 8 bases aligning to TRBD1. J was trimmed by 4 bases and V by 0 bases; bases with no gene match: 7. The length of the CDR3 is 16 residues. Germline CDR1 reads LGHNA; CDR2 reads YNFKEQ. In nucleotides, the CDR3 is TGTGCCAGCAGCCAAGATAGGACAGGGCTGCCCTATGGCTACACCTTC. Amino acid sequence: CASSQDRTGLPYGYTF.

The chain employs TRBV29-1 and TRBJ1-1; a weak D match, TRBD1 (6 bases). This CDR3 is 11 amino acids long. CDR1 is SQVTM and CDR2 is ANQGSEA in the germline V gene. The V end was cut by 3 bases, the J end by 6 bases, with 8 bases between. The DNA of the CDR3 is TGCAGCGTTGACAGGGGTGCTGAAGCTTTCTTT. This codes for CSVDRGAEAFF.

The chain couples TRBV7-6 to TRBJ2-5; D is perhaps TRBD2 (5 bases). This CDR3 is built from 15 residues. Trimming shortened V by 4 bases and J by 2 bases, and 14 bases separated the two germline ends. The V gene's germline CDR1 is SGHVS and CDR2 FNYEAQ. The CDR3 DNA reads as TGTGCCAGCAGCTCTGAGGGCAGGTTTCAAGAGACCCAGTACTTC. As protein: CASSSEGRFQETQYF.

V gene TRBV28 combines with J gene TRBJ2-1; TRBD2 aligns across 8 bases. The ends lost 5 bases at V and 1 base at J; junction bases unmatched: 10. Per germline, CDR1 MDHEN and CDR2 SYDVKM. The CDR3 loop spans 17 amino acids. This chain's CDR3 is CASSTRGAGGSYNEQFF. CDR3 nucleotides: TGTGCCAGCAGTACGCGCGGGGCGGGAGGTTCCTACAATGAGCAGTTCTTC.

DNA of the CDR3: TGTGCCAGCAGTGACAACCCCCCCCCGGGCTATGGCTACACCTTC. This codes for CASSDNPPPGYGYTF. V and J are TRBV6-4 and TRBJ1-2; D is undetermined. V was pared by 2 bases and J by 4 bases, with 14 bases between. The CDR3 loop spans 15 amino acids. Germline V gene sequence: CDR1 MRHNA, CDR2 SNTAGT.

This clone appeared a single time. The chain recombines TRBV4-2 with TRBJ2-4; 7 nucleotides agree with TRBD1. Trimming cost V 0 bases and J 4 bases; bases outside gene matches: 3. Germline CDR1 and CDR2: LGHNA and YNFKEQ. This CDR3 spans 15 amino acids. CDR3 nucleotides: TGTGCCAGCAGCCAAGATGGGACAGAGAAAAACATTCAGTACTTC. Translating it yields CASSQDGTEKNIQYF.

The chain couples TRBV28 to TRBJ1-2; 9 bases fit TRBD1. CDR3 length equals 13 residues. Per germline, CDR1 MDHEN and CDR2 SYDVKM. V lost 7 bases, J lost 7 bases, and 7 bases stayed unmatched. CDR3 in DNA: TGTGCCAGCAATACACAGGGGGCGGCTGGCTACACCTTC. Protein product: CASNTQGAAGYTF.